This T cell receptor beta chain was recovered during a study of blood T cell repertoires in COVID-19. Study-level information: Samples taken during acute and convalescent COVID-19 were collected in the United States, Italy and Spain. T cells, B-cell-depleted T cells, or PBMCs provided the cDNA or gDNA that served as material.

Participant ages covered roughly 18 to 89 years across approximately 25 US areas. The repertoire was sequenced with immunoSEQ multiplex PCR; TCRdb's copy has only in-frame clones and lacks some. Of fewer than 300,000 clones listed, more than 75% were seen once; the top ten hold 15% to 18%. Germline values: CDR1 MRHNA, CDR2 SNTAGT. Germline trimming cut 9 bases from V and 5 bases from J; bases unmatched to any gene: 15. CDR3 size: 15 residues. The chain joins TRBV6-4 to TRBJ1-2; 7 bases are shared with TRBD1. The sample comprised PBMCs or T cells enriched from blood (not recorded which). This TCR came from a young man who had recovered from COVID-19. CDR3 protein: CASKLTGHDHYGYTF. CDR3 in DNA: TGTGCCAGTAAACTGACAGGGCACGACCATTATGGCTACACCTTC.